Sequencing of this T cell receptor (beta chain) was carried out in a study of early T cells in non-severe SARS-CoV-2 infection (dated by TCRdb to 2020 to 2022). For the wider study: Bulk RNA from unsorted whole blood was used for TCR sequencing, so alpha and beta chains could not be paired.

The table lists this clonotype with a few counts. Its antigen target is currently unknown. It has no much larger one-base neighbor in the sample; base qualities were not kept. Study-level results and caveats: VDJdb matching was skewed toward anti-spike CD8 responses, so virus-specific expansions were likely underestimated and private and CD4 specificities were missed.

Including cysteine and phenylalanine, the CDR3 has 13 amino acids. CDR3 DNA only is kept here, 39 bases in frame from base 1. A distance of 11 bases separates the germline ends of V and J, which lose 7 bases and 5 bases respectively. The germline V gene encodes CDR1 MNHEY and CDR2 SMNVEV (reference sequence). Library preparation employed 5' RACE. For sequencing, a NextSeq 500 was employed. In the TCR library protocol, unique molecular identifiers were attached to individual cDNA molecules to correct for PCR bias and sequencing error. Both TCR alpha and beta chains were sequenced, and tight co-correlation was observed between alpha and beta sequence abundances in each sample. The paper's processing steps were these. Decombinator V4 was used to annotate TCR sequences for V gene, J gene and CDR3. Expanded TCRs were defined as changing significantly between any two time points under a Poisson model with p below 0.0001. TCR abundances were normalised to the total number of TCRs sequenced per sample and were expressed as counts per million. MAIT TCRs were defined by TRAV1-2 paired with TRAJ12, TRAJ20 or TRAJ33, and iNKT TCRs by TRAV10 paired with TRAJ18. VDJdb, accessed 1 November 2021, was searched for CMV, EBV and SARS-CoV-2 annotated TCRs, with TCRs annotated for multiple antigens excluded. The public reads were run again by TCRdb, first through fastp at Q25 and then through MiXCR, and only productive beta chains were kept. Here each entry gathers all rows of one CDR3 protein and keeps the most common genes and DNA. The V and J calls were not made by the authors but by TCRdb's processing. The sample table records 100,000 to 150,000 distinct CDR3 sequences; about 15% of these occur just once. The ten largest clones add up to about a fifth of the sample.

A case-control design nested within a healthcare worker cohort in London, UK, was used, with weekly nasopharyngeal swab PCR tests and blood sampling performed. Healthcare workers were recruited during the week of the UK lockdown, between 23 and 31 March 2020, and followed weekly for up to roughly 15 weeks. The chain is assembled from TRBV27 and TRBJ2-2; confidence is insufficient to name the D gene. The source is an adult who was a healthcare worker with PCR-confirmed SARS-CoV-2 infection or an uninfected control (not recorded which). Specimen: whole blood. In nucleotides, the sequence is TGTGCCAGCATCGGCGGAGTTACCGGGGAGCTGTTTTTT. Translated, it gives CASIGGVTGELFF.